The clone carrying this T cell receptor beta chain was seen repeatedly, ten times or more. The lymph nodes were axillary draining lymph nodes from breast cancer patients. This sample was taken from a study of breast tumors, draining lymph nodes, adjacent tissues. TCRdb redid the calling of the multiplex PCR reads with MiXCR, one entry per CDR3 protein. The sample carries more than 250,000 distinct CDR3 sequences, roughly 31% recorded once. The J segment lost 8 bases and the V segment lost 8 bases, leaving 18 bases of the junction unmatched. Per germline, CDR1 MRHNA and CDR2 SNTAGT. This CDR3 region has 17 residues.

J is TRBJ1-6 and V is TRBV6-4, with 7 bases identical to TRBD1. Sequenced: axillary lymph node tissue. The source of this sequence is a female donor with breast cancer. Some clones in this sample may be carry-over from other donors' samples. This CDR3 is CASLRDRRDPRDSPLHF. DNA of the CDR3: TGTGCCAGCCTCCGGGACAGAAGGGACCCCCGCGATTCACCCCTCCACTTT.